This TCR beta chain was identified during a study of T-cell memory formation after mild COVID-19. Study-wide results and caveats: CD4+ contracting clones were found mainly in CM and EM, and CD8+ ones in EMRA.

This clonotype was picked up a small number of times. Its target is not known. Using its own MiXCR run on the 5' RACE reads, TCRdb lists one record per CDR3 protein. The sample holds about 160,000 distinct CDR3 sequences, 25% to 40% seen once. This clonotype originated in an adult woman who had mild COVID-19 (a few samples of this study predate the infection). Cell type and time point are not known. The sequenced sample consisted of PBMCs or a T cell subset sorted from them (not recorded which).

The CDR3 DNA reads as TGTGCCAGCAGCCAAAGTGCTCGGCGTGGGGGCCGTGATACGCAGTATTTT. It is translated as CASSQSARRGGRDTQYF. The gene calls are TRBV3-1 and TRBJ2-3, with D perhaps TRBD1 (6 bases). The germline V and J ends were trimmed by 2 bases and 6 bases, with 21 bases remaining between them. This CDR3 region has 17 residues. The germline gives CDR1 LGHDT, CDR2 YNNKEL (reference sequence).